These 25 T cell receptor beta chains share one sample of origin, sequenced in a study of T cell responses to AZD1222 COVID-19 vaccine. Using immunoSEQ multiplex PCR, the repertoire was profiled, and TCRdb retains in-frame clones only, with some absent. The sample lists 200,000 to 300,000 clones, more than 80% occurring once. This sample comprised peripheral blood, obtained on day 0 of AZD1222 vaccination. Every receptor here comes from an adult in good health.

In its sample, this clone was seen once. The chain carries TRBV14 and TRBJ2-1; D not certain. The germline gives CDR1 SGHDN, CDR2 FVKESK. V lost 1 base and J 4 bases, leaving 11 bases between the germline ends. The CDR3 has 15 residues. The CDR3 DNA reads as TGTGCCAGCAGCCAAGTGGGGAACCAGTACAATGAGCAGTTCTTC. Encoded protein: CASSQVGNQYNEQFF.

CDR3 protein: CAWRTGNIQYF. The CDR3 DNA reads TGTGCCTGGAGGACAGGAAACATTCAGTACTTC. The chain carries TRBV30 and TRBJ2-4; D is possibly TRBD1 (6 bases). Trimming removed 3 bases at V and 6 bases at J, with 6 bases between. The CDR3 sequence is 11 residues long. Germline CDR1 GTSNPN, CDR2 SVGIG (reference sequence). Together with reference TRBV30 and TRBJ2-4, the CDR3 gives the full variable domain: SQTIHQWPATLVQPVGSPLSLECTVEGTSNPNLYWYRQAAGRGLQLLFYSVGIGQISSEVPQNLSASRPQDRQFILSSKKLLLSDSGFYLCAWRTGNIQYFGAGTRLSVL.

V is TRBV6-6 and J is TRBJ1-5, with a weak D call TRBD1 (6 bases). V lost 10 bases, J lost 4 bases, and 14 bases lay in between. Per the germline V gene, CDR1 is MNHNY and CDR2 is SVGAGI (reference sequence). The CDR3 is made up of 13 amino acids. CDR3 sequence: CANEQGWNQPQHF. DNA for the CDR3: TGTGCCAACGAACAGGGCTGGAATCAGCCCCAGCATTTT.

This chain links TRBV27 with TRBJ1-1; weak D call: TRBD1 (6 bases). CDR1 is MNHEY, CDR2 SMNVEV, per germline (reference sequence). The CDR3 spans 16 residues. V shed 2 bases and J shed 4 bases, with 17 bases lying between them. CDR3 sequence reads: CASSLRQGLSATEAFF. The DNA of the CDR3 is TGTGCCAGCAGTTTACGGCAGGGGCTCTCCGCCACTGAAGCTTTCTTT.

This chain uses TRBV6-5 with TRBJ2-5, with 7 bases fitting TRBD1. The CDR3 has 13 amino acids. V was pared by 6 bases and J by 3 bases, with 4 bases of the junction left unmatched. The V gene's germline CDR1 is MNHEY and CDR2 SVGAGI. Here the CDR3 DNA reads TGTGCCAGCAGCGCCGGGACAGAAGAGACCCAGTACTTC. It yields the protein CASSAGTEETQYF.

The rearrangement joins TRBV15 to TRBJ2-1; the match to TRBD2 covers 9 bases. Germline CDR1 is LNHNV and CDR2 is YYDKDF (reference sequence). The V segment lost 4 bases and the J segment 2 bases; nucleotides outside the gene matches: 6. CDR3 length: 16 amino acids. The CDR3 DNA follows: TGTGCCACCAGCACCGCGGGAGGGAGAACCTACAATGAGCAGTTCTTC. This codes for CATSTAGGRTYNEQFF.

This chain connects TRBV12-3 or TRBV12-4 to TRBJ2-1; D unresolved. The CDR3 spans 13 residues. The V and J ends lost 1 base and 6 bases respectively, with 7 bases between them. The CDR3 reads CASSLVRSNEQFF. The CDR3 nucleotides read TGTGCCAGCAGTTTAGTCAGGAGCAATGAGCAGTTCTTC.

The chain carries TRBV11-3 and TRBJ2-1, with D tentatively TRBD1 (6 bases). Germline CDR1 SGHNT, CDR2 YENEEA. This CDR3 is 13 amino acids long. V gave up 6 bases and J gave up 4 bases, with 10 bases separating them. CDR3 in amino acids: CASSQDRYNEQFF. CDR3 bases: TGTGCCAGCAGTCAGGACAGATACAATGAGCAGTTCTTC. The whole variable domain, remainder taken from reference TRBV11-3 and TRBJ2-1, is EAGVVQSPRYKIIEKKQPVAFWCNPISGHNTLYWYLQNLGQGPELLIRYENEEAVDDSQLPKDRFSAERLKGVDSTLKIQPAELGDSAVYLCASSQDRYNEQFFGPGTRLTVL.

The chain links TRBV6-5 to TRBJ1-4; D remains ambiguous. CDR1 and CDR2 from the germline V gene are MNHEY and SVGAGI. The CDR3 sequence is 14 residues long. V was cut by 5 bases and J by 5 bases, with 12 bases left in between. This CDR3 reads CASSRPGRNEKLFF. CDR3 coding DNA: TGTGCCAGCAGTCGCCCGGGTCGCAATGAAAAACTGTTTTTT.

V and J are TRBV9 and TRBJ2-1; either TRBD1 or TRBD2 may supply D (5 bases each). The CDR3 runs to 15 residues. V was shortened by 0 bases and J by 4 bases, with 11 bases between the two germline ends. CDR1 is SGDLS, CDR2 YYNGEE, per germline. CDR3 sequence reads: CASSVVGTQYNEQFF. For the CDR3, the DNA is TGTGCCAGCAGCGTAGTGGGGACCCAATACAATGAGCAGTTCTTC.

This clone is a singleton in its sample. The chain recombines TRBV28 with TRBJ2-5, with TRBD1 matching 9 bases. V was pared by 6 bases and J by 5 bases, with 13 bases of the junction left unmatched. The V gene's germline CDR1 is MDHEN and CDR2 SYDVKM. The CDR3 runs 16 residues. The CDR3 loop is CASSRPGTGFMETQYF. The CDR3 DNA sequence: TGTGCCAGCAGCCGTCCCGGGACAGGGTTTATGGAGACCCAGTACTTC.

The rearrangement links TRBV3-1 (or the pseudogene TRBV3-2) to TRBJ1-4; tentative D call: TRBD1 (6 bases). The V gene's germline CDR1 is LGHDT and CDR2 YNNKEL (reference sequence). V lost 2 bases and J lost 8, with 12 bases in between. There are 14 residues in the CDR3. The chain's CDR3 is CASSQFGGREKLFF. For the CDR3, the DNA is TGTGCCAGCAGCCAATTTGGGGGCCGGGAAAAACTGTTTTTT.

The V gene is TRBV9, the J gene TRBJ2-7; D is unresolved. The V end lost 0 bases, the J end lost 1 base, and 8 bases lay between the germline ends. Germline values: CDR1 SGDLS, CDR2 YYNGEE. This CDR3 is 14 amino acids long. The CDR3 loop reads CASSVGTDSYEQYF. Written as DNA, the CDR3 is TGTGCCAGCAGCGTAGGAACAGATTCCTACGAGCAGTACTTC.

This chain links TRBV21-1 with TRBJ1-1. TRBV21-1 is deemed a pseudogene. The CDR3 runs to 15 residues. CDR3 sequence reads: CASSNYHGVRTEAFF. CDR3 DNA sequence: TGTGCCAGCAGCAACTACCACGGGGTACGGACTGAAGCTTTCTTT.

The rearrangement links TRBV5-1 to TRBJ2-7; 8 nucleotides agree with TRBD2. This CDR3 contains 13 residues. V gave up 4 bases and J gave up 2 bases; unmatched junction bases: 2. CDR1 and CDR2 from the germline V gene are SGHRS and YFSETQ. The CDR3 region has the DNA TGCGCCAGCAGCGGCGGGGGGCCCTACGAGCAGTACTTC. This sequence encodes CASSGGGPYEQYF.

The chain employs TRBV7-2 and TRBJ1-6; TRBD1 matches at 7 bases. Germline loops: CDR1 SGHTA, CDR2 FQGNSA. The CDR3 totals 12 residues. V lost 4 bases, J lost 9 bases, and 0 bases stayed unmatched. Here the CDR3 DNA reads TGTGCCAGCAGCTCAGGGGGTTCACCCCTCCACTTT. This codes for CASSSGGSPLHF. Filled out from reference TRBV7-2 and TRBJ1-6, the complete variable domain reads GAGVSQSPSNKVTEKGKDVELRCDPISGHTALYWYRQSLGQGLEFLIYFQGNSAPDKSGLPSDRFSAERTGGSVSTLTIQRTQQEDSAVYLCASSSGGSPLHFGNGTRLTVT.

J is TRBJ1-2 and V is TRBV10-3; D is ambiguous. Per germline, CDR1 ENHRY and CDR2 SYGVKD. The CDR3 length is 11 residues. V dropped 3 bases and J dropped 7 bases, with 6 bases sitting between them. The CDR3 region has the DNA TGTGCCATCAGTGACGATTTTGGCTACACCTTC. Amino acid sequence: CAISDDFGYTF.

The chain employs TRBV3-1 (or the pseudogene TRBV3-2) and TRBJ1-1, with D tentatively TRBD1 (5 bases). The CDR3 has 14 residues. CDR1 is LGHDT and CDR2 is YNNKEL in the germline V gene (reference sequence). Trimming shortened V by 1 base and J by 11 bases, and 17 bases separated the two germline ends. The CDR3 region has the DNA TGTGCCAGCAGCCAAGCTGGGGCAGCCTCTCAGGCTTTCTTT. Protein: CASSQAGAASQAFF.

This chain joins TRBV7-3 and TRBJ2-1, with TRBD2 as a possible D gene (5 bases). The CDR3 runs to 16 residues. Trimming removed 5 bases from V and 6 bases from J, with 20 bases in between. The V gene's germline CDR1 is SGHTA and CDR2 FQGTGA. CDR3 sequence reads: CASSPTRASQLNEQFF. CDR3 DNA: TGTGCCAGCAGCCCTACTCGGGCTAGCCAGCTCAATGAGCAGTTCTTC.

The V gene is TRBV4-3, the J gene TRBJ2-2; D call uncertain. V was clipped by 6 bases and J by 0 bases, with 8 bases between them. The CDR3 is made up of 14 amino acids. The germline CDR1 and CDR2 sequences are LGHNA and YSLEER. The CDR3: CASRYSSNTGELFF. In DNA, the CDR3 is TGCGCCAGCAGATACAGTTCGAACACCGGGGAGCTGTTTTTT.

The V and J genes are TRBV7-2 and TRBJ2-7, with TRBD1 matching 9 bases. The V and J ends lost 4 bases and 6 bases, in that order; junction bases with no gene match: 13. Germline CDR1 reads SGHTA; CDR2 reads FQGNSA. CDR3 length: 16 residues. The CDR3 protein is CASSWAYGTGMSEQYF. In DNA form, the CDR3 reads TGTGCCAGCAGCTGGGCTTATGGGACAGGGATGTCCGAGCAGTACTTC.

The V call is TRBV5-6, the J call TRBJ2-6; D gene ambiguous. CDR1 SGHDT and CDR2 YYEEEE come from the germline V gene. The CDR3 length is 14 residues. Trimming shortened V by 3 bases and J by 0 bases, and 4 bases separated the two germline ends. CDR3 residues: CASSSSSGANVLTF. For the CDR3, the DNA is TGTGCCAGCAGCTCCAGCTCTGGGGCCAACGTCCTGACTTTC.

This sequence joins TRBV11-2 and TRBJ2-2, with 7 bases aligning to TRBD2. The V segment lost 2 bases and the J segment 6 bases; nucleotides outside the gene matches: 12. The CDR3 has 17 residues. Germline V lookup: CDR1 SGHAT, CDR2 FQNNGV. This CDR3 reads CASSLTPQRGSAGELFF. The DNA of the CDR3 is TGTGCCAGCAGCTTAACGCCCCAGCGGGGTTCTGCCGGGGAGCTGTTTTTT. The variable domain in full, with the rest retrieved from reference TRBV11-2 and TRBJ2-2, is EAGVAQSPRYKIIEKRQSVAFWCNPISGHATLYWYQQILGQGPKLLIQFQNNGVVDDSQLPKDRFSAERLKGVDSTLKIQPAKLEDSAVYLCASSLTPQRGSAGELFFGEGSRLTVL.

This rearrangement joins TRBV9 to TRBJ1-5; 9 bases are shared with TRBD1. Trimming at V came to 3 bases and at J to 4 bases, leaving 5 bases not matched to a gene. Germline V gene data show CDR1 as SGDLS and CDR2 as YYNGEE. CDR3 length: 15 amino acids. The CDR3 DNA is TGTGCCAGCAGCGCCGGGACAGGGACGAATCAGCCCCAGCATTTT. It yields the protein CASSAGTGTNQPQHF.

The chain is built from TRBV7-6 and TRBJ2-1; 16 bases agree with TRBD2. Trimming took 5 bases from V and 10 from J; bases not matched to a gene: 8. The V gene's germline CDR1 is SGHVS and CDR2 FNYEAQ. The CDR3 extends over 16 amino acids. CDR3: CASSLGTSGRAGEQFF. In DNA form, the CDR3 reads TGTGCCAGCAGCCTTGGGACTAGCGGGAGGGCTGGGGAGCAGTTCTTC.